One TCR beta chain is described in this entry. CDR1 is SGHTA and CDR2 is FQGNSA in the germline V gene. The CDR3 contains 14 residues. Trimming stripped 1 base from V and 1 base from J, with 5 bases between. The assay was immunoSEQ multiplex PCR, and TCRdb's table has in-frame clones only and misses some. This sample has about 170,000 clones, with approximately 86% found just once. These data come from a study of control samples from healthy donors and cancer patients. The sequenced material came from blood. This chain joins TRBV7-2 and TRBJ2-4; D is perhaps TRBD1 or TRBD2 (5 bases each). This clonotype was sampled from a woman in her 30s in good health. The CDR3 nucleotides are TGTGCCAGCAGCTTAGGGGGGGCCAAAAACATTCAGTACTTC. It is translated as CASSLGGAKNIQYF.